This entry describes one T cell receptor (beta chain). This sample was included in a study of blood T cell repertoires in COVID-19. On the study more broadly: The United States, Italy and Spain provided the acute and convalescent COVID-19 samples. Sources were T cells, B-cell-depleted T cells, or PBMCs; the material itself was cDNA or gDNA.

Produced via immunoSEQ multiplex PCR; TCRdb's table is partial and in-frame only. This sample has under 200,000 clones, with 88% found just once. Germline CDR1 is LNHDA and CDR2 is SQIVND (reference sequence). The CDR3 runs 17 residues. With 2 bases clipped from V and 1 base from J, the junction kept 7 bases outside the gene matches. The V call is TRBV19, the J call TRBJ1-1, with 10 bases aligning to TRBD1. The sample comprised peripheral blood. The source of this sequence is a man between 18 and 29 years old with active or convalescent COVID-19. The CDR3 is CASSIKGTGVKNTEAFF. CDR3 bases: TGTGCCAGTAGTATAAAGGGGACAGGGGTAAAGAACACTGAAGCTTTCTTT.